One and the same sample provided the 2 T cell receptor beta chains below, sequenced in a study of OX40 agonist ivuxolimab in advanced cancers. Produced via immunoSEQ multiplex PCR; TCRdb's table is partial and in-frame only. The table has roughly 48,000 clones, 82% seen once; the top ten hold approximately 2.3%. Specimen: CD4+ or CD8+ T cells sorted from blood, collected in a trial of the OX40 agonist ivuxolimab. Every receptor here comes from an adult with an advanced solid tumor such as melanoma, head and neck, liver or kidney cancer.

This rearrangement joins TRBV27 to TRBJ2-7; 7 positions match TRBD1. CDR3 length equals 15 residues. CDR1 is MNHEY and CDR2 is SMNVEV in the germline V gene (reference sequence). The trim removed 5 bases at V and 3 bases at J, leaving 10 bases unmatched. CDR3 in DNA: TGTGCCAGCAGTGTTCAACCGGGACAGAGCTACGAGCAGTACTTC. Translated, it gives CASSVQPGQSYEQYF.

The V call is TRBV27, the J call TRBJ2-6, with TRBD2 identical over 8 bases. This CDR3 is 17 amino acids long. Germline V lookup: CDR1 MNHEY, CDR2 SMNVEV (reference sequence). J lost 4 bases, V lost 5 bases, and 10 bases had no gene match. CDR3 in amino acids: CASSLLSGSLGANVLTF. CDR3 DNA: TGTGCCAGCAGTCTTCTAAGCGGGAGTCTCGGGGCCAACGTCCTGACTTTC.